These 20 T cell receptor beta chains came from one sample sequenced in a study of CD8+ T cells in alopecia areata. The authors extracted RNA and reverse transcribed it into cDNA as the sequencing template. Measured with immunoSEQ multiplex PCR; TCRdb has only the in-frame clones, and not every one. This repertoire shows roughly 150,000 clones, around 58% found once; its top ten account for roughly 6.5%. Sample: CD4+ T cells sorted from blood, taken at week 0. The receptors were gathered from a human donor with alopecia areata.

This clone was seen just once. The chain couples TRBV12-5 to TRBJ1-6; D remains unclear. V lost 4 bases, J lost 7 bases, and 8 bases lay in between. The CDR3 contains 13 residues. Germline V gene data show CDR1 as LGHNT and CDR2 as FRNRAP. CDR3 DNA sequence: TGTGCTAGTGGTTCCCCTGGGAATTCACCCCTCCACTTT. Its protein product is CASGSPGNSPLHF.

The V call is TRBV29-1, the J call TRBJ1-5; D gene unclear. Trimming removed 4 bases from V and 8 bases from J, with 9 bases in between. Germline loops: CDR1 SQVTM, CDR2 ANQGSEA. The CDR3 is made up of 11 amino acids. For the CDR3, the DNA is TGCAGCGTTGGGGATTATGAGCCCCAGCATTTT. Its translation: CSVGDYEPQHF.

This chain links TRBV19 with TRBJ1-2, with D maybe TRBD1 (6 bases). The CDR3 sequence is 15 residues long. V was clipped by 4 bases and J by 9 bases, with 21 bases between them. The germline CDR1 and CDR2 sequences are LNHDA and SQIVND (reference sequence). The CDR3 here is CASSTLPTGPISYTF. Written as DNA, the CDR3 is TGTGCCAGTAGTACTCTTCCGACAGGCCCGATAAGCTACACCTTC.

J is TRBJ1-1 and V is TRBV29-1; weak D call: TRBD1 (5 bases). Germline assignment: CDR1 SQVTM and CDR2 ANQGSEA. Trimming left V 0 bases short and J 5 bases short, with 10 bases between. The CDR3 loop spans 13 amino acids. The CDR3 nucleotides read TGCAGCGTTGAAGACACGGAGGGGACTGAAGCTTTCTTT. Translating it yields CSVEDTEGTEAFF.

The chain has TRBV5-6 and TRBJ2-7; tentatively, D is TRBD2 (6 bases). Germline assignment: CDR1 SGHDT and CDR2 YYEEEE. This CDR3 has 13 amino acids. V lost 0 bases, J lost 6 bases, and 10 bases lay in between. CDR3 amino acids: CASSLVVGGEQYF. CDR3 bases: TGTGCCAGCAGCTTGGTGGTGGGGGGCGAGCAGTACTTC.

CDR3 amino acids: CASGWADTQYF. For the CDR3, the DNA is TGTGCCAGTGGGTGGGCAGATACGCAGTATTTT. V gene TRBV5-6 combines with J gene TRBJ2-3; D is unresolved. Germline assignment: CDR1 SGHDT and CDR2 YYEEEE. The CDR3 covers 11 residues. The V end was cut by 8 bases, the J end by 4 bases, with 8 bases between.

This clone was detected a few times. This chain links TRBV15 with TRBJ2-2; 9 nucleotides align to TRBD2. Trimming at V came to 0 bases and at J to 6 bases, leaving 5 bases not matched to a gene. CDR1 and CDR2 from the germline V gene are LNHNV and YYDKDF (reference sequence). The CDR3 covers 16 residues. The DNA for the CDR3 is TGTGCCACCAGCAGAGATAGGCTAGCGGGGCCCGGGGAGCTGTTTTTT. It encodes CATSRDRLAGPGELFF.

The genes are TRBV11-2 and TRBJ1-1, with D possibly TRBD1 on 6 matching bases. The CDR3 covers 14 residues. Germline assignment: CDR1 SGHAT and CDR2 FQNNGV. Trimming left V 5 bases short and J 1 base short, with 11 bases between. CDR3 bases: TGTGCCAGCAGCGCGGGGGCGGGGAACACTGAAGCTTTCTTT. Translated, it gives CASSAGAGNTEAFF.

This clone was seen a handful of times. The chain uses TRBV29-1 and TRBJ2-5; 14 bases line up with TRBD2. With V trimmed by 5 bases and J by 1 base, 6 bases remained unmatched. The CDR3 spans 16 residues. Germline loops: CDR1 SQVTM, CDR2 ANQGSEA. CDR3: CSVLGLAGGPQETQYF. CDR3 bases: TGCAGCGTTCTAGGACTAGCGGGGGGTCCCCAAGAGACCCAGTACTTC.

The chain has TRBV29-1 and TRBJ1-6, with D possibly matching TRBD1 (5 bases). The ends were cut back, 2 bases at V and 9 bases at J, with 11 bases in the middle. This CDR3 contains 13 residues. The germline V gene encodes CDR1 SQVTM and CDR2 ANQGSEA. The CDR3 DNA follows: TGCAGCGTTGAACTAGGGGCTGGTTCACCCCTCCACTTT. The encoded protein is CSVELGAGSPLHF.

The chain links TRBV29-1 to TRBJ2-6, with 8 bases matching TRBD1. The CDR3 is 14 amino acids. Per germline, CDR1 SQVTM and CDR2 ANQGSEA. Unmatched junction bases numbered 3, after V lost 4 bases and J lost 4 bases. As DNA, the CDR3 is TGCAGCGTTGGGACAGGGACGGGGGCCAACGTCCTGACTTTC. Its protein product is CSVGTGTGANVLTF.

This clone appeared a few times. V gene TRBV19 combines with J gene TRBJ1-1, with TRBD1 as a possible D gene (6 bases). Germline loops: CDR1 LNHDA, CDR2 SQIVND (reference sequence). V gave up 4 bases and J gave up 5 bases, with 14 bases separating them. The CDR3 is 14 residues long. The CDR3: CASSTDRIGTEAFF. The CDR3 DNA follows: TGTGCCAGTAGTACCGACAGGATCGGGACTGAAGCTTTCTTT. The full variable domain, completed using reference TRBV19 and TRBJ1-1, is DGGITQSPKYLFRKEGQNVTLSCEQNLNHDAMYWYRQDPGQGLRLIYYSQIVNDFQKGDIAEGYSVSREKKESFPLTVTSAQKNPTAFYLCASSTDRIGTEAFFGQGTRLTVV.

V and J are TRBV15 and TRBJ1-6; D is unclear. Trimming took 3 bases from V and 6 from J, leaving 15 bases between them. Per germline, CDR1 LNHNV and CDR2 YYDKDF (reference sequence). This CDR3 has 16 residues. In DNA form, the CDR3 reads TGTGCCACCAGCAGTGGTTCGGGAGGGATTAATTCACCCCTCCACTTT. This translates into CATSSGSGGINSPLHF.

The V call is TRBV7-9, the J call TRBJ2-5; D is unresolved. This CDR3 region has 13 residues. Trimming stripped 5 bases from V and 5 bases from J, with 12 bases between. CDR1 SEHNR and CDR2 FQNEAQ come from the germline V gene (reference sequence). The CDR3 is CASSPPAMETQYF. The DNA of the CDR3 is TGTGCCAGCAGCCCACCAGCAATGGAGACCCAGTACTTC. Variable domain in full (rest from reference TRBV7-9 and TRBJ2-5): DTGVSQNPRHKITKRGQNVTFRCDPISEHNRLYWYRQTLGQGPEFLTYFQNEAQLEKSRLLSDRFSAERPKGSFSTLEIQRTEQGDSAMYLCASSPPAMETQYFGPGTRLLVL.

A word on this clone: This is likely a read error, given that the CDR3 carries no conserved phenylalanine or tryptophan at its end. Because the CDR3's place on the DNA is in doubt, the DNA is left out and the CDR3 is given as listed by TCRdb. The CDR3 here is CSADHQGQGKL. The chain combines TRBV20-1 with TRBJ2-7; TRBD1, the table's D call, lacks a check against the DNA. From its first to its last residue, the CDR3 has 11 amino acids. The germline gives CDR1 DFQATT, CDR2 SNEGSKA (reference sequence).

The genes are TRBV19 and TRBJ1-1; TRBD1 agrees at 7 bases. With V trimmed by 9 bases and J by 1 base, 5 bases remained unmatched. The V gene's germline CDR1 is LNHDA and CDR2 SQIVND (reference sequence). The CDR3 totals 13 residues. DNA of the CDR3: TGTGCCAGCGCGCGGACAGGGAACACTGAAGCTTTCTTT. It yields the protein CASARTGNTEAFF.

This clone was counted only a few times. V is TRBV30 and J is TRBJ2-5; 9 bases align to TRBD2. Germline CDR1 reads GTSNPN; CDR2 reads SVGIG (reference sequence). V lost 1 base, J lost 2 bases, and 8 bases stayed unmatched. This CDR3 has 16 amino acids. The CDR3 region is CAWSAGTSTLQETQYF. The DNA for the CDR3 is TGTGCCTGGAGTGCAGGGACTAGCACATTACAAGAGACCCAGTACTTC.

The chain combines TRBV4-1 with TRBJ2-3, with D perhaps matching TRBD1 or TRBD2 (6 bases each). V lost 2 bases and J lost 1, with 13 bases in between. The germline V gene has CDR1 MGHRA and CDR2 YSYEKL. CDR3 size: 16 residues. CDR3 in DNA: TGCGCCAGCAGCCAAAAGGGGGGTGTGGGCACAGATACGCAGTATTTT. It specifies CASSQKGGVGTDTQYF.

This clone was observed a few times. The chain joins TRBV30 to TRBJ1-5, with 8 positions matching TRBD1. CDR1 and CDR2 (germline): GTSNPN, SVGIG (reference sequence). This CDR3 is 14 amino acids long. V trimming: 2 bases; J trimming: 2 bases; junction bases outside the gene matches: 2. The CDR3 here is CAWSLTGGNQPQHF. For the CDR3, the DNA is TGTGCCTGGAGTCTGACAGGGGGCAATCAGCCCCAGCATTTT.

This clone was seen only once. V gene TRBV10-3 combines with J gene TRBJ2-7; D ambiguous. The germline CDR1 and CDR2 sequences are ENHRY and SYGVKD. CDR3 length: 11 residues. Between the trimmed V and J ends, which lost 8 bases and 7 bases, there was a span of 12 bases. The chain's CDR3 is CAIFPFREQYF. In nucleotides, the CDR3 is TGTGCCATCTTCCCGTTTCGAGAGCAGTACTTC.